Listed below are T cell receptor beta chains from one sample, sequenced in a study of T cells in Graves' hyperthyroidism and ophthalmopathy. MiXCR, run by TCRdb on the multiplex PCR reads, gives a single entry per CDR3 protein. This table holds approximately 380,000 distinct CDR3 sequences, roughly 13% found once. Sample: blood. These receptors came from a man aged 45-65 years with Graves' ophthalmopathy. The CDR3 runs from the conserved cysteine through the conserved F or W. The order of the fields is clone size, J gene, D gene, V gene, CDR3 DNA, CDR3 protein. D genes are given only for firm matches. Clone size, where shown, is once, few, many, or a class for clones that have expanded.

clone size: many; J gene: TRBJ2-7; D gene: -; V gene: TRBV20-1; CDR3 DNA: TGCAGTGCTAGAAACTTCTCCGAGACTAGGTACGAGCAGTACTTC; CDR3 protein: CSARNFSETRYEQYF
clone size: many; J gene: TRBJ2-3; D gene: TRBD2; V gene: TRBV20-1; CDR3 DNA: TGCAGTGCTAGAGTGCTAGCGGGAGGGTTAGATACGCAGTATTTT; CDR3 protein: CSARVLAGGLDTQYF
clone size: many; J gene: TRBJ2-3; D gene: TRBD2; V gene: TRBV20-1; CDR3 DNA: TGCAGTGCAGAAACCGCCGGACTAGCGGCGAGGGATACGCAGTATTTT; CDR3 protein: CSAETAGLAARDTQYF
clone size: few; J gene: TRBJ1-2; D gene: -; V gene: TRBV25-1; CDR3 DNA: TGTGCCAGCAGTGACCGCGCCAAGAACTATGGCTACACCTTC; CDR3 protein: CASSDRAKNYGYTF
clone size: -; J gene: TRBJ2-5; D gene: TRBD1; V gene: TRBV29-1; CDR3 DNA: TGCAGCGGCAGGGGGTCAGAGACCCAGTACTTC; CDR3 protein: CSGRGSETQYF
clone size: many; J gene: TRBJ1-1; D gene: -; V gene: TRBV4-1; CDR3 DNA: TGCGCCAGCAGCCAAGCTGGGGGTTTTCCTGAAGCTTTCTTT; CDR3 protein: CASSQAGGFPEAFF
clone size: many; J gene: TRBJ2-5; D gene: -; V gene: TRBV5-1; CDR3 DNA: TGCGCCAGCAGCTTGGATGGTATCCGTCCGGAGACCCAGTACTTC; CDR3 protein: CASSLDGIRPETQYF
clone size: many; J gene: TRBJ1-2; D gene: TRBD1; V gene: TRBV3-1; CDR3 DNA: TGTGCCAGCAGCCAACGCCGGGACAGGGGAAGGGATGGCTACACCTTC; CDR3 protein: CASSQRRDRGRDGYTF
clone size: many; J gene: TRBJ2-7; D gene: TRBD2; V gene: TRBV7-2; CDR3 DNA: TGTGCCAGCAGCGCCTTACTAGCGGGAGGGAACGAGCAGTACTTC; CDR3 protein: CASSALLAGGNEQYF
clone size: many; J gene: TRBJ2-2; D gene: -; V gene: TRBV11-1; CDR3 DNA: TGTGCCAGCACCCAAGCTGGCGCGAACACCGGGGAGCTGTTTTTT; CDR3 protein: CASTQAGANTGELFF
clone size: few; J gene: TRBJ2-1; D gene: -; V gene: TRBV7-9; CDR3 DNA: TGTGCCAGCAGCGGATCGGACAGAAAATACAATGAGCAGTTCTTC; CDR3 protein: CASSGSDRKYNEQFF
clone size: -; J gene: TRBJ1-4; D gene: -; V gene: TRBV5-4; CDR3 DNA: TGTGCCAGCAGCGATCAAGGAGGGGCGGTTGAAAAACTGTTTTTT; CDR3 protein: CASSDQGGAVEKLFF
clone size: many; J gene: TRBJ1-1; D gene: -; V gene: TRBV7-3; CDR3 DNA: TGTGCCAGCAGCTCGTCGGGGTCGGGCACTGAAGCTTTCTTT; CDR3 protein: CASSSSGSGTEAFF
clone size: -; J gene: TRBJ2-1; D gene: -; V gene: TRBV30; CDR3 DNA: TGTGCCTGGAGGGACTCTTTAACCCCCATTTACAATGAGCAGTTCTTC; CDR3 protein: CAWRDSLTPIYNEQFF
clone size: many; J gene: TRBJ2-2; D gene: TRBD2; V gene: TRBV6-1; CDR3 DNA: TGTGCCAGCAGTGATTCCGTTCTAGCGGGGCACACCGGGGAGCTGTTTTTT; CDR3 protein: CASSDSVLAGHTGELFF
clone size: few; J gene: TRBJ2-2; D gene: TRBD1; V gene: TRBV11-3; CDR3 DNA: TGTGCCAGCAGCTCTCAGGGGGCGGACACCGGGGAGCTGTTTTTT; CDR3 protein: CASSSQGADTGELFF
clone size: few; J gene: TRBJ2-7; D gene: TRBD1; V gene: TRBV7-9; CDR3 DNA: TGTGCCAGCAGCGCAACCTTGGACAGGAGCTACGAGCAGTACTTC; CDR3 protein: CASSATLDRSYEQYF
clone size: many; J gene: TRBJ2-7; D gene: TRBD2; V gene: TRBV2; CDR3 DNA: TGTGCCGACAGACCGGGCGGGAGTTACGAGCAGTACTTC; CDR3 protein: CADRPGGSYEQYF
clone size: -; J gene: TRBJ1-2; D gene: -; V gene: TRBV7-9; CDR3 DNA: TGTGCCAGCAGCAATGAGATTTCCGGTTCTGGCTACACCTTC; CDR3 protein: CASSNEISGSGYTF
clone size: many; J gene: TRBJ2-7; D gene: -; V gene: TRBV29-1; CDR3 DNA: TGCAGCGTTGATTCCGCTTACGAGCAGTACTTC; CDR3 protein: CSVDSAYEQYF
clone size: many; J gene: TRBJ2-1; D gene: TRBD2; V gene: TRBV18; CDR3 DNA: TGTGCCAGCTCGCTTTCAGTACTAGCGGATAATGAGCAGTTCTTC; CDR3 protein: CASSLSVLADNEQFF
clone size: -; J gene: TRBJ2-1; D gene: -; V gene: TRBV12-3/TRBV12-4; CDR3 DNA: TGTGCCAGCAGTTTGTCCTCTGTTTCCAATGAGCAGTTCTTC; CDR3 protein: CASSLSSVSNEQFF
clone size: -; J gene: TRBJ1-2; D gene: TRBD1; V gene: TRBV11-3; CDR3 DNA: TGTGCCAGCAGGTTCCTCGCCCAGGGGGCGCAGGGCTACACCTTC; CDR3 protein: CASRFLAQGAQGYTF
clone size: many; J gene: TRBJ2-3; D gene: -; V gene: TRBV7-2; CDR3 DNA: TGTGCCAGCAGCTTATTGGCGGTTCACTTATCCACAGATACGCAGTATTTT; CDR3 protein: CASSLLAVHLSTDTQYF
clone size: few; J gene: TRBJ2-1; D gene: -; V gene: TRBV19; CDR3 DNA: TGTGCCAGTAGCACAGGGCACGTCGGAGGCAATGAGCAGTTCTTC; CDR3 protein: CASSTGHVGGNEQFF
clone size: -; J gene: TRBJ1-1; D gene: -; V gene: TRBV14; CDR3 DNA: TGTGCCAGCAGCCAAGTCCCGGGGGCGCGGACTGAAGCTTTCTTT; CDR3 protein: CASSQVPGARTEAFF
clone size: many; J gene: TRBJ2-1; D gene: -; V gene: TRBV29-1; CDR3 DNA: TGCAGCGTTAAGACGCCAGGGAGAGGATACAATGAGCAGTTCTTC; CDR3 protein: CSVKTPGRGYNEQFF
clone size: many; J gene: TRBJ2-1; D gene: -; V gene: TRBV12-3/TRBV12-4; CDR3 DNA: TGTGCCAGCAGGGGGGGGACAGGTTTTTACAATGAGCAGTTCTTC; CDR3 protein: CASRGGTGFYNEQFF
clone size: many; J gene: TRBJ2-5; D gene: -; V gene: TRBV20-1; CDR3 DNA: TGCAGTGCCAGGGCACCACATCAAGAGACCCAGTACTTC; CDR3 protein: CSARAPHQETQYF
clone size: many; J gene: TRBJ2-2; D gene: -; V gene: TRBV2; CDR3 DNA: TGTGCCAGTGATCGTCAGCGCTCGAACACCGGGGAGCTGTTTTTT; CDR3 protein: CASDRQRSNTGELFF
clone size: many; J gene: TRBJ2-1; D gene: -; V gene: TRBV4-2; CDR3 DNA: TGTGCCAGCAGCCAAGAGGGTTATGAGCCGGGAGAGCAGTTCTTC; CDR3 protein: CASSQEGYEPGEQFF
clone size: few; J gene: TRBJ1-1; D gene: -; V gene: TRBV5-5; CDR3 DNA: TGTGCCAGCAGCTATCTTTGGAACACTGAAGCTTTCTTT; CDR3 protein: CASSYLWNTEAFF
clone size: -; J gene: TRBJ2-7; D gene: TRBD2; V gene: TRBV13; CDR3 DNA: TGTGCCGGCAGCTTAGGCGGGAGTGTCGGAGAGCAGTACTTC; CDR3 protein: CAGSLGGSVGEQYF
clone size: many; J gene: TRBJ2-2; D gene: -; V gene: TRBV4-1; CDR3 DNA: TGCGCCAGCAGCCAGTACAGAGATACGAACACCGGGGAGCTGTTTTTT; CDR3 protein: CASSQYRDTNTGELFF
clone size: many; J gene: TRBJ1-5; D gene: TRBD1; V gene: TRBV20-1; CDR3 DNA: TGCAGTGCTAGGCAGGGGGCGTTCAATCAGCCCCAGCATTTT; CDR3 protein: CSARQGAFNQPQHF
clone size: many; J gene: TRBJ2-7; D gene: -; V gene: TRBV7-9; CDR3 DNA: TGTGCCAGCATCAAAGAGGGGACCTACGAGCAGTACTTC; CDR3 protein: CASIKEGTYEQYF
clone size: -; J gene: TRBJ2-2; D gene: TRBD1; V gene: TRBV28; CDR3 DNA: TGTGCCAGCAGGGCCGGGACAGGGGGCTTTGGGGAGCTGTTTTTT; CDR3 protein: CASRAGTGGFGELFF
clone size: many; J gene: TRBJ2-1; D gene: -; V gene: TRBV20-1; CDR3 DNA: TGCAGTTTTTCAGCAGGGCCTAGCGATGAGCAGTTCTTC; CDR3 protein: CSFSAGPSDEQFF
clone size: -; J gene: TRBJ2-2; D gene: TRBD1; V gene: TRBV24-1; CDR3 DNA: TGTGCCAGCGGACAGGGTTCCGGGGAGCTGTTTTTT; CDR3 protein: CASGQGSGELFF
clone size: many; J gene: TRBJ2-7; D gene: -; V gene: TRBV18; CDR3 DNA: TGTGCCAGCTCACCAGATGGCCTGTGGGAGCAGTACTTC; CDR3 protein: CASSPDGLWEQYF
clone size: few; J gene: TRBJ1-3; D gene: -; V gene: TRBV6-1; CDR3 DNA: TGTGCCAGCAGTGAAAAGCTCTTCGTCACTGGAAACACCATATATTTT; CDR3 protein: CASSEKLFVTGNTIYF
clone size: many; J gene: TRBJ2-1; D gene: TRBD2; V gene: TRBV12-3/TRBV12-4; CDR3 DNA: TGTGCCAGCAGCGATCTAGCGGGAGTAATTGATGAGCAGTTCTTC; CDR3 protein: CASSDLAGVIDEQFF
clone size: many; J gene: TRBJ2-7; D gene: -; V gene: TRBV7-9; CDR3 DNA: TGTGCCAGCAGCTTAGACGTTGGCTCCTACGAGCAGTACTTC; CDR3 protein: CASSLDVGSYEQYF
clone size: few; J gene: TRBJ2-7; D gene: -; V gene: TRBV2; CDR3 DNA: TGTGCCAGCAAATACACTGATTGGACACAGAGGTGGTACGAGCAGTACTTC; CDR3 protein: CASKYTDWTQRWYEQYF
clone size: few; J gene: TRBJ2-3; D gene: -; V gene: TRBV6-1; CDR3 DNA: TGTGCCAGCAGGCCTACCAGTACCGGGGGCACAGATACGCAGTATTTT; CDR3 protein: CASRPTSTGGTDTQYF
clone size: -; J gene: TRBJ2-2; D gene: TRBD2; V gene: TRBV29-1; CDR3 DNA: TGCAGCGTGACAGGCACTATGGGACTAGCGGGAGGAGGGACCGGGGAGCTGTTTTTT; CDR3 protein: CSVTGTMGLAGGGTGELFF
clone size: -; J gene: TRBJ2-7; D gene: -; V gene: TRBV6-1; CDR3 DNA: TGTACCTCGGGAACAGGTCCCTACGAGCAGTACTTC; CDR3 protein: CTSGTGPYEQYF
clone size: -; J gene: TRBJ2-2; D gene: -; V gene: TRBV27; CDR3 DNA: TGTGCCAGCAGTGGCAGGAGCCTCTACACCGGGGAGCTGTTTTTT; CDR3 protein: CASSGRSLYTGELFF
clone size: -; J gene: TRBJ2-7; D gene: -; V gene: TRBV3-1; CDR3 DNA: TGTGCCAGCAGCCACCCGGGACGGACCTACGAGCAGTACTTC; CDR3 protein: CASSHPGRTYEQYF
clone size: many; J gene: TRBJ2-2; D gene: -; V gene: TRBV2; CDR3 DNA: TGTGCCAGCGCTGGCTCAGCGACCGGGGAGCTGTTTTTT; CDR3 protein: CASAGSATGELFF
clone size: few; J gene: TRBJ2-5; D gene: -; V gene: TRBV5-1; CDR3 DNA: TGCGCCAGCAGCCCTACTTGGGGGGCCCGACAAGAGACCCAGTACTTC; CDR3 protein: CASSPTWGARQETQYF